One and the same sample provided the 32 T cell receptor beta chains below, sequenced in a study of regulatory dendritic cells for organ transplantation. CFSE-labeled sorted T cells met regulatory or mature dendritic cells for over 4 days. The table came from immunoSEQ multiplex PCR; TCRdb's copy has only in-frame clones and leaves some out. The sample contains approximately 12,000 clones, roughly 73% of which appear only once. Antigen specificity for these receptors is unknown. The specimen was naive CD8+ T cells from blood cultured with regulatory dendritic cells. Subset reported: CD45RA+ naive T cells. The source of these receptors is a human donor in good health.

The CDR3 DNA reads TGTGCCAGCAGCTATGGACAGGGCCTTGAAGAGACCCAGTACTTC. Translating it yields CASSYGQGLEETQYF. The J gene is TRBJ2-5, the V gene TRBV11-2, with TRBD1 identical over 8 bases. The CDR3 contains 15 residues. Looked up from germline, CDR1 is SGHAT and CDR2 is FQNNGV. V shed 4 bases, J shed 3 bases, and the junction held 7 bases outside the gene matches.

The chain is built from TRBV14 and TRBJ2-1; perhaps TRBD1 as D (6 bases). CDR3 length: 15 residues. The germline V gene encodes CDR1 SGHDN and CDR2 FVKESK. V lost 1 base and J lost 10, with 17 bases in between. This CDR3 is CASSQVVGQTSEQFF. CDR3 nucleotides: TGTGCCAGCAGCCAAGTCGTTGGACAGACATCCGAGCAGTTCTTC.

The chain is built from TRBV15 and TRBJ2-7; TRBD1 aligns across 8 bases. This CDR3 contains 16 residues. With 5 bases clipped from V and 4 bases from J, the junction kept 13 bases outside the gene matches. Germline V gene sequence: CDR1 LNHNV, CDR2 YYDKDF (reference sequence). The CDR3 spells CATSRIDRGVRYEQYF. DNA for the CDR3: TGTGCCACCAGCCGGATAGACAGGGGTGTGAGGTACGAGCAGTACTTC.

This rearrangement joins TRBV27 to TRBJ2-7, with 12 bases aligning to TRBD2. Trimming at V came to 5 bases and at J to 1 base, leaving 3 bases not matched to a gene. CDR3 length equals 15 residues. In germline, CDR1 is MNHEY, CDR2 SMNVEV (reference sequence). The CDR3 sequence is CASSPGTSGSYEQYF. For the CDR3, the DNA is TGTGCCAGCAGTCCAGGGACTAGCGGGTCCTACGAGCAGTACTTC.

This chain joins TRBV6-1 and TRBJ1-2; 8 bases fit TRBD1. CDR1 is MNHNS, CDR2 SASEGT, per germline. Trimming removed 5 bases from V and 5 bases from J; junction bases left unmatched: 7. This CDR3 is built from 14 residues. CDR3 DNA sequence: TGTGCCAGCAGTACCCGGGACAGGATATATGGCTACACCTTC. Protein product: CASSTRDRIYGYTF.

The chain uses TRBV5-1 and TRBJ2-7, with D possibly matching TRBD1 (6 bases). Trimming pared 2 bases from V and 7 bases from J, leaving 7 bases between. Per germline, CDR1 SGHRS and CDR2 YFSETQ. The CDR3 consists of 11 residues. The CDR3 sequence is CASSLGGEQYF. For the CDR3, the DNA is TGCGCCAGCAGCTTAGGGGGAGAGCAGTACTTC. Filled out from reference TRBV5-1 and TRBJ2-7, the complete variable domain reads KAGVTQTPRYLIKTRGQQVTLSCSPISGHRSVSWYQQTPGQGLQFLFEYFSETQRNKGNFPGRFSGRQFSNSRSEMNVSTLELGDSALYLCASSLGGEQYFGPGTRLTVT.

The chain employs TRBV13 and TRBJ1-3; the D is unclear. V was cut by 5 bases and J by 0 bases, with 8 bases left in between. CDR1 and CDR2 (germline): PRHDT, FYEKMQ (reference sequence). This CDR3 has 14 amino acids. CDR3 sequence (DNA): TGTGCCAGCAGCACCCCGAGCTCTGGAAACACCATATATTTT. This encodes CASSTPSSGNTIYF.

The rearrangement uses TRBV29-1 and TRBJ1-3; tentatively, D is TRBD1 (5 bases). In germline, CDR1 is SQVTM, CDR2 ANQGSEA. The CDR3 runs to 14 residues. Trimming removed 4 bases at V and 2 bases at J, with 12 bases between. DNA for the CDR3: TGCAGCGTTGTGACAGTGGGTACTGGAAACACCATATATTTT. Encoded protein: CSVVTVGTGNTIYF.

On this clone itself: The same CDR3 arises from other DNA sequences in this sample as well. The gene calls are TRBV4-1 and TRBJ2-7; tentative D call: TRBD2 (5 bases). V lost 0 bases and J 1 base, leaving 7 bases between the germline ends. This CDR3 spans 14 amino acids. From germline, CDR1 is MGHRA and CDR2 YSYEKL. This chain's CDR3 is CASSQDGLSYEQYF. The CDR3 bases are TGCGCCAGCAGCCAAGACGGACTGTCCTACGAGCAGTACTTC.

The chain couples TRBV4-3 to TRBJ2-3; TRBD1 is a possible D gene (6 bases). Germline V lookup: CDR1 LGHNA, CDR2 YSLEER. The ends were cut back, 1 base at V and 3 bases at J, with 14 bases in the middle. The CDR3 sequence is 16 residues long. The CDR3 protein is CASSQVLGGKTDTQYF. DNA of the CDR3: TGCGCCAGCAGCCAAGTTTTAGGGGGAAAGACAGATACGCAGTATTTT.

The chain employs TRBV6-5 and TRBJ1-4; D call uncertain. Trimming took 6 bases from V and 0 from J, leaving 11 bases between them. Germline V lookup: CDR1 MNHEY, CDR2 SVGAGI. This CDR3 contains 15 residues. CDR3 sequence: CASRSRGSTNEKLFF. In DNA form, the CDR3 reads TGTGCCAGCAGGTCCCGAGGGTCAACTAATGAAAAACTGTTTTTT.

This chain links TRBV4-3 with TRBJ2-6; 9 bases match TRBD1. The V and J ends lost 3 bases and 1 base, in that order; junction bases with no gene match: 4. CDR1 is LGHNA, CDR2 YSLEER, per germline. This CDR3 is 17 amino acids long. The CDR3 bases are TGCGCCAGCAGCCAGGGACAGGGATGGTCTGGGGCCAACGTCCTGACTTTC. Translating gives CASSQGQGWSGANVLTF.

The CDR3 loop reads CASSQEERHTDTQYF. CDR3 coding DNA: TGCGCCAGCAGCCAAGAGGAGCGGCACACAGATACGCAGTATTTT. The chain carries TRBV4-1 and TRBJ2-3; TRBD2 might be the D (5 bases). The CDR3 contains 15 residues. Trimming shortened V by 0 bases and J by 2 bases, and 9 bases separated the two germline ends. Per germline, CDR1 MGHRA and CDR2 YSYEKL.

The V and J genes are TRBV5-6 and TRBJ2-7; 10 nucleotides match TRBD1. Germline V lookup: CDR1 SGHDT, CDR2 YYEEEE. CDR3 length equals 15 residues. Trimming removed 6 bases from V and 4 bases from J; junction bases left unmatched: 10. CDR3 sequence: CASTPDRGKRYEQYF. CDR3 in DNA: TGTGCCAGCACCCCGGACAGGGGGAAGAGATACGAGCAGTACTTC.

V gene TRBV5-6 combines with J gene TRBJ2-1; a weak D match, TRBD2 (7 bases). Trimming left V 2 bases short and J 8 bases short, with 17 bases between. Germline CDR1 is SGHDT and CDR2 is YYEEEE. This CDR3 has 15 residues. CDR3 sequence reads: CASSLWGGPPDEQFF. The CDR3 DNA follows: TGTGCCAGCAGCTTATGGGGGGGCCCACCCGATGAGCAGTTCTTC.

The chain joins TRBV19 to TRBJ1-2, with TRBD1 identical over 9 bases. CDR1 and CDR2 from the germline V gene are LNHDA and SQIVND (reference sequence). There are 14 residues in the CDR3. The ends lost 1 base at V and 7 bases at J; junction bases unmatched: 4. CDR3 loop: CASSIGDRGIGYTF. The DNA of the CDR3 is TGTGCCAGTAGTATAGGTGACAGGGGGATTGGCTACACCTTC.

This chain links TRBV27 with TRBJ1-6; possible D gene TRBD1, 5 bases. V was cut by 5 bases and J by 0 bases, with 11 bases left in between. Germline V lookup: CDR1 MNHEY, CDR2 SMNVEV (reference sequence). The CDR3 runs 16 residues. CDR3 nucleotide sequence: TGTGCCAGCAGTAGCCAGGGAAGCTCCTATAATTCACCCCTCCACTTT. Protein sequence: CASSSQGSSYNSPLHF.

The V call is TRBV14, the J call TRBJ2-2, with D perhaps matching TRBD2 (6 bases). CDR1 and CDR2 (germline): SGHDN, FVKESK. Trimming removed 0 bases at V and 5 bases at J, with 13 bases between. This CDR3 comprises 16 residues. In DNA, the CDR3 is TGTGCCAGCAGCCAAGATTCGGGGGTCTTTACCGGGGAGCTGTTTTTT. Amino acids: CASSQDSGVFTGELFF.

This clone was seen more than once but under ten times. This chain links TRBV7-8 with TRBJ1-5; a weak D match, TRBD1 (5 bases). CDR3 length equals 13 residues. V gave up 7 bases and J gave up 4 bases, with 11 bases separating them. Germline V lookup: CDR1 SGHVS, CDR2 FQNEAQ. The CDR3 DNA reads as TGTGCCAGCACCCCTTCAGGGAATCAGCCCCAGCATTTT. It encodes CASTPSGNQPQHF.

This clone was picked up a small number of times. This chain joins TRBV2 and TRBJ1-6; TRBD1 matches 10 bases. The germline gives CDR1 SNHLY, CDR2 FYNNEI. The CDR3 is 15 residues long. Trimming removed 4 bases from V and 8 bases from J; junction bases left unmatched: 5. CDR3 DNA sequence: TGTGCCAGCAGTGGACCGGGACAGGGGTATTCACCCCTCCACTTT. It translates to CASSGPGQGYSPLHF.

V gene TRBV19 combines with J gene TRBJ2-3; the D gene is possibly TRBD1 (6 bases). Germline CDR1 and CDR2: LNHDA and SQIVND (reference sequence). The CDR3 is 13 amino acids. V lost 5 bases and J lost 3, with 9 bases in between. CDR3 in amino acids: CASSYGQTDTQYF. As DNA, the CDR3 is TGTGCCAGTAGTTACGGACAGACAGATACGCAGTATTTT.

In its sample, this clone was seen a few times. This chain links TRBV4-1 with TRBJ2-7, with 7 bases identical to TRBD1. The J segment lost 2 bases and the V segment lost 6 bases, leaving 7 bases of the junction unmatched. Per germline, CDR1 MGHRA and CDR2 YSYEKL. CDR3 length equals 14 residues. CDR3 amino acids: CASSSHRGTYEQYF. For the CDR3, the DNA is TGCGCCAGCAGTTCCCACAGGGGAACCTACGAGCAGTACTTC.

V usage is TRBV11-2 and J usage is TRBJ2-3, with 10 bases identical to TRBD2. With V trimmed by 6 bases and J by 5 bases, 8 bases remained unmatched. Germline V CDR1 and CDR2: SGHAT, FQNNGV. The CDR3 sequence is 15 residues long. CDR3 in amino acids: CASRISGGYLDTQYF. The CDR3 nucleotides are TGTGCCAGCAGGATTAGCGGGGGGTACTTAGATACGCAGTATTTT.

This clone came up a few times. The chain is built from TRBV4-2 and TRBJ2-7, with a tentative D call TRBD1 (6 bases). The V end was cut by 0 bases, the J end by 0 bases, with 12 bases between. This CDR3 has 16 amino acids. The germline gives CDR1 LGHNA, CDR2 YNFKEQ. The CDR3 region is CASSQDSGDLSYEQYF. The DNA of the CDR3 is TGTGCCAGCAGCCAAGATTCAGGGGACCTCTCCTACGAGCAGTACTTC.

CDR3 DNA: TGCGCCAGCAGCCCGGAGGGGTACTTCCCCTACGAGCAGTACTTC. Protein: CASSPEGYFPYEQYF. The chain employs TRBV5-1 and TRBJ2-7, with D perhaps matching TRBD2 (6 bases). The CDR3 is made up of 15 amino acids. Germline V gives CDR1 SGHRS, CDR2 YFSETQ. The germline V and J ends were trimmed by 4 bases and 2 bases, with 16 bases remaining between them.

J is TRBJ2-7 and V is TRBV7-6; D is perhaps TRBD1 (6 bases). Per germline, CDR1 SGHVS and CDR2 FNYEAQ. There are 15 residues in the CDR3. Trimming removed 5 bases at V and 3 bases at J, with 17 bases between. This CDR3 reads CASSNSRDNNYEQYF. The CDR3 DNA reads TGTGCCAGCAGCAACTCCCGGGACAACAACTACGAGCAGTACTTC.

The chain recombines TRBV6-6 with TRBJ2-2; TRBD1 matches 10 bases. The V and J ends lost 4 bases and 4 bases, in that order; junction bases with no gene match: 6. This CDR3 is 16 amino acids long. From germline, CDR1 is MNHNY and CDR2 SVGAGI (reference sequence). CDR3 in DNA: TGTGCCAGCAGTTTTTTTTGGACAGGGGGCACCGGGGAGCTGTTTTTT. It translates to CASSFFWTGGTGELFF.

The count of this clone is one. The rearrangement uses TRBV27 and TRBJ2-3, with 11 bases aligning to TRBD2. This CDR3 spans 14 amino acids. The V segment lost 10 bases and the J segment 6 bases; nucleotides outside the gene matches: 9. CDR1 and CDR2 (germline): MNHEY, SMNVEV (reference sequence). The CDR3 region is CATRLAGPRDTQYF. In nucleotides, the CDR3 is TGTGCCACCAGACTAGCGGGGCCCCGGGATACGCAGTATTTT.

The chain is built from TRBV5-1 and TRBJ1-5; D uncertain. In germline, CDR1 is SGHRS, CDR2 YFSETQ. CDR3 length: 17 residues. The germline V and J ends were trimmed by 0 bases and 0 bases, with 13 bases remaining between them. Written as DNA, the CDR3 is TGCGCCAGCAGCTTGGACAGCCCCTCATATAGCAATCAGCCCCAGCATTTT. This sequence encodes CASSLDSPSYSNQPQHF.

This rearrangement joins TRBV6-1 to TRBJ1-5, with a tentative D call TRBD1 (5 bases). Trimming took 4 bases from V and 1 from J, leaving 8 bases between them. Germline V gene data show CDR1 as MNHNS and CDR2 as SASEGT. This CDR3 contains 14 residues. CDR3 coding DNA: TGTGCCAGCAGTGTCCGGGGGAGCAATCAGCCCCAGCATTTT. This translates into CASSVRGSNQPQHF.

The gene calls are TRBV27 and TRBJ1-6; 7 nucleotides match TRBD1. Trimming took 6 bases from V and 6 from J; bases not matched to a gene: 5. The CDR3 is 14 amino acids. CDR1 and CDR2 from the germline V gene are MNHEY and SMNVEV (reference sequence). CDR3 nucleotides: TGTGCCAGCAGAAGGGGGCAGGGTAATTCACCCCTCCACTTT. It translates to CASRRGQGNSPLHF.

The V and J genes are TRBV27 and TRBJ2-7; D may be TRBD1 (6 bases). The V end was cut by 3 bases, the J end by 2 bases, with 14 bases between. The germline gives CDR1 MNHEY, CDR2 SMNVEV (reference sequence). CDR3 size: 15 residues. This CDR3 is CASSFTGTLAYEQYF. DNA of the CDR3: TGTGCCAGCAGTTTTACAGGGACACTCGCCTACGAGCAGTACTTC.